Listed below are T cell receptor beta chains from one sample, sequenced in a study of post-analysis software for immune sequencing data. TCRdb independently ran MiXCR on the PCR reads; one entry per CDR3 protein. In the table there are around 440,000 distinct CDR3 sequences, over 35% of which are singletons. The sequenced sample consisted of blood. The receptors were gathered from a girl aged 5 to 17 with multiple sclerosis. The CDR3 runs from the conserved cysteine through the conserved F or W. D genes are given only for firm matches. Clone size is shown for a subset of rows, as once, few, many or a class of expanded clone.

clone_size,d_call,v_call,j_call,cdr3_aa,cdr3_nt
few,TRBD1,TRBV28,TRBJ2-7,CASSSTGTGPYEQYF,TGTGCCAGCAGTTCCACCGGGACAGGCCCCTACGAGCAGTACTTC
few,NA,TRBV11-2,TRBJ2-7,CASSLEGVYEQYF,TGTGCCAGCAGCTTAGAAGGGGTCTACGAGCAGTACTTC
NA,TRBD2,TRBV19,TRBJ2-7,CASSIGLAGDEQYF,TGTGCCAGTAGTATAGGACTAGCGGGAGACGAGCAGTACTTC
NA,TRBD1,TRBV28,TRBJ2-3,CASRGDRGTDTQYF,TGTGCCAGCAGGGGGGACAGGGGAACAGATACGCAGTATTTT
NA,NA,TRBV28,TRBJ2-7,CASSDRRSYEQYF,TGTGCCAGCAGTGACCGACGTTCGTACGAGCAGTACTTC
few,NA,TRBV20-1,TRBJ1-2,CSASSANFGDYGYTF,TGCAGTGCTTCCTCGGCGAACTTCGGAGACTATGGCTACACCTTC
many,TRBD1,TRBV18,TRBJ2-1,CASSRREQGPSYNEQFF,TGTGCCAGCTCTCGCCGCGAACAGGGGCCCTCCTACAATGAGCAGTTCTTC
NA,TRBD2,TRBV5-1,TRBJ2-7,CASGSGGTYYEQYF,TGCGCCAGCGGCTCGGGGGGAACTTACTACGAGCAGTACTTC
few,NA,TRBV7-9,TRBJ2-7,CASSLGHPYEQYF,TGTGCCAGCAGCTTAGGTCACCCCTACGAGCAGTACTTC
NA,NA,TRBV29-1,TRBJ2-7,CSVGVWGLGEQYF,TGCAGCGTTGGAGTGTGGGGTCTTGGGGAGCAGTACTTC
few,TRBD1,TRBV9,TRBJ2-7,CASSAEDRSSYEQYF,TGTGCCAGCAGCGCCGAGGACAGGAGCTCCTACGAGCAGTACTTC
NA,TRBD2,TRBV3-1,TRBJ2-1,CASSHGLAGGPDNEQFF,TGTGCCAGCAGCCATGGTCTAGCGGGAGGCCCCGACAATGAGCAGTTCTTC
few,TRBD1,TRBV5-1,TRBJ1-4,CASSLQGSSNEKLFF,TGCGCCAGCAGCTTACAGGGGTCCTCTAATGAAAAACTGTTTTTT
NA,TRBD1,TRBV20-1,TRBJ1-6,CSALRGRNSPLHF,TGCAGTGCCCTCAGGGGGCGAAATTCACCCCTCCACTTT
NA,NA,TRBV7-8,TRBJ1-4,CASSLGRVIGREKLFF,TGTGCCAGCAGCTTAGGCCGGGTCATCGGCCGTGAAAAACTGTTTTTT